This paragraph covers one T cell receptor beta chain sequence. Germline CDR1 MDHEN, CDR2 SYDVKM. CDR3 length equals 14 residues. V lost 6 bases and J lost 2; bases outside the gene matches: 5. This record belongs to a study of blood T cell repertoires in COVID-19. The overall study: Acute and convalescent COVID-19 samples came from the United States, Italy and Spain.

Original methodology: Estimation of nucleated cell counts was performed using reference gene primer amplification. Produced via immunoSEQ multiplex PCR; TCRdb's table is partial and in-frame only. That table furnishes V, J and clone size, whereas the DNA furnished D and trimming. The table includes some 140,000 clones, 79% detected once. This clonotype originated in a man aged 55 to 69 with acute or convalescent COVID-19. The source material was peripheral blood. The chain recombines TRBV28 with TRBJ2-3; 7 nucleotides match TRBD1. The CDR3 region is CASRGQYFTDTQYF. CDR3 bases: TGTGCCAGCAGGGGACAGTACTTCACAGATACGCAGTATTTT.